The 16 T cell receptor beta chains listed next were all sequenced from one sample in a study of cytomegalovirus exposure and HLA in healthy donors. With 60 Vbeta and 13 Jbeta primers, the PCR was carried out. The protocol was immunoSEQ multiplex PCR, while the TCRdb copy is restricted to in-frame clones and leaves out a portion. Recorded for this sample: just under 90,000 clones. The sequencing input was PBMCs. The receptors here all came from a girl under 18 in good health and CMV-seropositive.

V usage is TRBV29-1 and J usage is TRBJ1-2; D is undetermined. Trimming removed 1 base at V and 7 bases at J, with 10 bases between. Germline V gene lookup returns CDR1 SQVTM and CDR2 ANQGSEA. The CDR3 runs to 12 residues. The CDR3 region is CSVEGPGFGYTF. The DNA for the CDR3 is TGCAGCGTTGAAGGTCCAGGATTTGGCTACACCTTC.

This chain links TRBV27 with TRBJ2-1; TRBD2 is a possible D gene (7 bases). Germline CDR1 MNHEY, CDR2 SMNVEV (reference sequence). This CDR3 has 13 residues. The V end lost 3 bases, the J end lost 8 bases, and 11 bases lay between the germline ends. DNA of the CDR3: TGTGCCAGCAGTTTGGGGGGGGGCTATGAGCAGTTCTTC. Its translation: CASSLGGGYEQFF.

V is TRBV19 and J is TRBJ1-1; possibly TRBD1 for D (6 bases). The germline V gene encodes CDR1 LNHDA and CDR2 SQIVND (reference sequence). V lost 4 bases and J lost 4, with 16 bases in between. This CDR3 is 15 amino acids long. The CDR3 DNA follows: TGTGCCAGTAGTACCCTACAGGGTGTGTCCACTGAAGCTTTCTTT. This gives the protein CASSTLQGVSTEAFF.

This chain connects TRBV7-8 to TRBJ1-2, with TRBD1 identical over 8 bases. Germline CDR1 and CDR2: SGHVS and FQNEAQ. CDR3 length: 13 amino acids. Losses at the gene ends were 5 bases for V and 7 bases for J; bases not matched to a gene: 6. The CDR3 DNA reads TGTGCCAGCAGCAAGGACAGGGCGGGTGGCTACACCTTC. This translates into CASSKDRAGGYTF.

CDR3 residues: CASSPSGDNQPQHF. In DNA, the CDR3 is TGTGCCAGCAGTCCCTCGGGGGACAATCAGCCCCAGCATTTT. V and J are TRBV6-5 and TRBJ1-5, with D possibly matching TRBD1 (5 bases). Germline V lookup: CDR1 MNHEY, CDR2 SVGAGI. V was pared by 5 bases and J by 3 bases, with 11 bases between. CDR3 size: 14 residues.

This rearrangement joins TRBV2 to TRBJ2-6; D is perhaps TRBD2 (5 bases). The germline V gene encodes CDR1 SNHLY and CDR2 FYNNEI. There are 14 residues in the CDR3. V was clipped by 7 bases and J by 0 bases, with 7 bases between them. The CDR3 here is CASMGSSGANVLTF. The CDR3 region has the DNA TGTGCCAGCATGGGGAGCTCTGGGGCCAACGTCCTGACTTTC.

CDR3 nucleotides: TGCACCAGCAGCTATAGACAGGAGGAGAGGAACACTGAAGCTTTCTTT. It is translated as CTSSYRQEERNTEAFF. V usage is TRBV1 and J usage is TRBJ1-1; the table's D gene call, TRBD1, was not cross checked with the DNA. TRBV1 is noted as a pseudogene. This CDR3 has 16 residues.

This chain links TRBV7-9 with TRBJ2-5; 10 positions match TRBD1. This CDR3 comprises 15 residues. J lost 2 bases, V lost 5 bases, and 5 bases had no gene match. CDR1 is SEHNR and CDR2 is FQNEAQ in the germline V gene (reference sequence). The CDR3 loop is CASSPPGQGQETQYF. The CDR3 DNA reads TGTGCCAGCAGCCCCCCGGGACAGGGGCAAGAGACCCAGTACTTC.

This chain links TRBV29-1 with TRBJ1-5; D is perhaps TRBD1 (5 bases). CDR3 length: 15 amino acids. Germline V gene data show CDR1 as SQVTM and CDR2 as ANQGSEA. With 5 bases removed from V and 4 bases from J, the gap between germline ends came to 18 bases. In DNA form, the CDR3 reads TGCAGCGTTCAGTCTAGCGGGGGAAGGAATCAGCCCCAGCATTTT. This encodes CSVQSSGGRNQPQHF. The complete variable domain, with remaining parts taken from reference TRBV29-1 and TRBJ1-5, reads SAVISQKPSRDICQRGTSLTIQCQVDSQVTMMFWYRQQPGQSLTLIATANQGSEATYESGFVIDKFPISRPNLTFSTLTVSNMSPEDSSIYLCSVQSSGGRNQPQHFGDGTRLSIL.

The chain's CDR3 is CASSLGGTSGELFF. In nucleotides, the CDR3 is TGTGCCAGCAGCTTAGGCGGCACGTCCGGGGAGCTGTTTTTT. The V gene is TRBV7-6, the J gene TRBJ2-2, with D unresolved. The ends were cut back, 1 base at V and 6 bases at J, with 9 bases in the middle. This CDR3 contains 14 residues. The germline V gene encodes CDR1 SGHVS and CDR2 FNYEAQ.

The V and J genes are TRBV6-5 and TRBJ2-5, with TRBD2 matching 12 bases. V dropped 6 bases and J dropped 3; count of bases not matched to a gene: 2. The CDR3 length is 14 residues. CDR1 is MNHEY, CDR2 SVGAGI, per germline. Here the CDR3 DNA reads TGTGCCAGCAGCCGACTAGCGGGGGAAGAGACCCAGTACTTC. It specifies CASSRLAGEETQYF.

The rearrangement uses TRBV6-1 and TRBJ1-5; TRBD1 matches 9 bases. The CDR3 sequence is 16 residues long. Trimming took 3 bases from V and 0 from J; bases not matched to a gene: 3. Germline loops: CDR1 MNHNS, CDR2 SASEGT. The CDR3 loop reads CASSDYRGPSNQPQHF. As DNA, the CDR3 is TGTGCCAGCAGTGACTACAGGGGGCCTAGCAATCAGCCCCAGCATTTT.

The chain couples TRBV7-6 to TRBJ2-5; 9 positions match TRBD2. CDR3 size: 15 residues. V was pared by 1 base and J by 7 bases, with 7 bases of the junction left unmatched. The germline V gene has CDR1 SGHVS and CDR2 FNYEAQ. CDR3 sequence reads: CASSLETSGSGTQYF. In DNA, the CDR3 is TGTGCCAGCAGCTTAGAGACTAGCGGTTCTGGGACCCAGTACTTC.

The chain employs TRBV10-1 and TRBJ2-2, with 12 nucleotides matching TRBD1. CDR1 and CDR2 from the germline V gene are WNHNN and SYGVQD (reference sequence). Trimming cost V 2 bases and J 6 bases; bases outside gene matches: 7. The CDR3 is made up of 17 amino acids. The CDR3 loop is CASSEKAGTGGSGELFF. CDR3 DNA sequence: TGCGCCAGCAGTGAGAAAGCCGGGACAGGGGGCTCCGGGGAGCTGTTTTTT.

V usage is TRBV9 and J usage is TRBJ2-5, with TRBD2 matching over 9 bases. The CDR3 consists of 14 residues. J was trimmed by 5 bases and V by 3 bases; bases with no gene match: 5. CDR1 SGDLS and CDR2 YYNGEE come from the germline V gene. CDR3 bases: TGTGCCAGCAGCGCCCGCGGGGGGGCGGAGACCCAGTACTTC. Encoded protein: CASSARGGAETQYF.

This chain joins TRBV2 and TRBJ1-5; D unclear. This CDR3 spans 16 amino acids. V shed 1 base and J shed 1 base, with 11 bases lying between them. Per germline, CDR1 SNHLY and CDR2 FYNNEI. The CDR3 sequence is CASSEGGWQSNQPQHF. The CDR3 region has the DNA TGTGCCAGCAGTGAAGGAGGCTGGCAGAGCAATCAGCCCCAGCATTTT. The whole variable domain, remainder taken from reference TRBV2 and TRBJ1-5, is EPEVTQTPSHQVTQMGQEVILRCVPISNHLYFYWYRQILGQKVEFLVSFYNNEISEKSEIFDDQFSVERPDGSNFTLKIRSTKLEDSAMYFCASSEGGWQSNQPQHFGDGTRLSIL.